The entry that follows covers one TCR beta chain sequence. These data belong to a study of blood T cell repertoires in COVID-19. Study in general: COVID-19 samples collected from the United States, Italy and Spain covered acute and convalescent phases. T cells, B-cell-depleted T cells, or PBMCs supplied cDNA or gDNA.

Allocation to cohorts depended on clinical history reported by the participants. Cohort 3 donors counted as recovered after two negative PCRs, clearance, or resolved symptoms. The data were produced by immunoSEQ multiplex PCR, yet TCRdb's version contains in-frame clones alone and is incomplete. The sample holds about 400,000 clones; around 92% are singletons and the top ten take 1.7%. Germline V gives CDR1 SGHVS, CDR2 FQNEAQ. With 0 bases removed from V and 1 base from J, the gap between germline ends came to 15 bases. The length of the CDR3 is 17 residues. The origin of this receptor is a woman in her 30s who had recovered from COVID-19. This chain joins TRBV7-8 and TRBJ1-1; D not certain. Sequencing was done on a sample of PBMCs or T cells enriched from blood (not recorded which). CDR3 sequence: CASSLALGGLRNTEAFF. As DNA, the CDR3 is TGTGCCAGCAGCTTAGCGTTAGGTGGACTAAGGAACACTGAAGCTTTCTTT.